This T cell receptor beta chain was sequenced in a study of identifying expanded T cells in peripheral blood. Libraries were prepared by immunoSEQ multiplex PCR; TCRdb keeps only in-frame clonotypes and omits some of them. The sample carries about 100,000 clones, about 90% recorded once. The CDR3 has 11 amino acids. The ends lost 8 bases at V and 8 bases at J; junction bases unmatched: 4. Germline loops: CDR1 SQVTM, CDR2 ANQGSEA. The origin of this receptor is a person between 18 and 75 years old in good health. Specimen: blood. The chain carries TRBV29-1 and TRBJ1-4; 8 positions agree with TRBD1. The CDR3 here is CSTRTGEKLFF. CDR3 sequence (DNA): TGCAGCACACGGACAGGGGAAAAACTGTTTTTT.